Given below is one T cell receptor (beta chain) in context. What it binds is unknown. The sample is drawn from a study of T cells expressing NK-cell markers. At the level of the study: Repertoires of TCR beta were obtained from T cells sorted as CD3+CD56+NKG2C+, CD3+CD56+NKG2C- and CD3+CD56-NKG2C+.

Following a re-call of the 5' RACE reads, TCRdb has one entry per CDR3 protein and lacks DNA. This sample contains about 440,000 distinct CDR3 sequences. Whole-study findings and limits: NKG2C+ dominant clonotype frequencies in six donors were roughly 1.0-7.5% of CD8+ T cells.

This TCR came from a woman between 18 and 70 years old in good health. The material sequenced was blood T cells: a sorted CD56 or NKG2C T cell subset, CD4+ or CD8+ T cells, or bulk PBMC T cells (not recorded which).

The chain's CDR3 is CASSYRRGLTGELFF. The J gene is TRBJ2-2, the V gene TRBV11-2; there is no DNA to check the TCRdb D call of TRBD1. Germline V gene sequence: CDR1 SGHAT, CDR2 FQNNGV. There are 15 residues in the CDR3.